This T cell receptor (beta chain) appears in the sequencing data of a study of T cells in Graves' hyperthyroidism and ophthalmopathy. V lost 4 bases and J lost 4; bases outside the gene matches: 4. This CDR3 comprises 15 residues. Germline assignment: CDR1 LNHNV and CDR2 YYDKDF (reference sequence). Amplification of TCR beta CDR3 regions used RNA as the template. A first-round RT-PCR of the TCR CDR3 used the HTBI primer set. Using its own MiXCR run on the multiplex PCR reads, TCRdb lists one record per CDR3 protein. The sample has fewer than 900,000 distinct CDR3 sequences; around a sixth are singletons.

The sequence came from a woman aged 45-59 years with Graves' hyperthyroidism that later progressed to Graves' ophthalmopathy. Material for sequencing was blood. V gene TRBV15 combines with J gene TRBJ2-2; the match to TRBD1 covers 9 bases. The CDR3 sequence: CATSKMDRGTGELFF. The CDR3 DNA sequence: TGTGCCACCAGCAAGATGGACAGGGGCACCGGGGAGCTGTTTTTT. The complete variable domain, with remaining parts taken from reference TRBV15 and TRBJ2-2, reads DAMVIQNPRYQVTQFGKPVTLSCSQTLNHNVMYWYQQKSSQAPKLLFHYYDKDFNNEADTPDNFQSRRPNTSFCFLDIRSPGLGDTAMYLCATSKMDRGTGELFFGEGSRLTVL.